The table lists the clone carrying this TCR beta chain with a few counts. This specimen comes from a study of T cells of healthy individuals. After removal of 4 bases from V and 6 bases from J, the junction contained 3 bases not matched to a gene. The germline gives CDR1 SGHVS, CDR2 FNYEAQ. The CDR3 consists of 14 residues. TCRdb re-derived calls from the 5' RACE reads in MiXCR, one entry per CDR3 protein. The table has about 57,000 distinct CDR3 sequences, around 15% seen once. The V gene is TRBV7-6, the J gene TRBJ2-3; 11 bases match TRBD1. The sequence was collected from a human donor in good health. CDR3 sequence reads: CASSSGTGGDTQYF. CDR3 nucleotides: TGTGCCAGCAGCTCAGGGACAGGGGGTGATACGCAGTATTTT.